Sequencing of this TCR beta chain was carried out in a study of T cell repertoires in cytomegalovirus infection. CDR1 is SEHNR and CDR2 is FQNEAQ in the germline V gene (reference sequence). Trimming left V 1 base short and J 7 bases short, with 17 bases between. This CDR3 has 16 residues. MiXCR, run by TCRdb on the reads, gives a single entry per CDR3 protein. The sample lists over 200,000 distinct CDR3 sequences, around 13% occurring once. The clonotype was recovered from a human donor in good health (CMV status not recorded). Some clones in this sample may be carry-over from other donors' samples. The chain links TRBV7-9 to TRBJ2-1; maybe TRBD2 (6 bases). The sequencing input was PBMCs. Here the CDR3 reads CASSLGPGVFENEQFF. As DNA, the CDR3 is TGTGCCAGCAGCTTAGGACCGGGAGTGTTTGAAAATGAGCAGTTCTTC.